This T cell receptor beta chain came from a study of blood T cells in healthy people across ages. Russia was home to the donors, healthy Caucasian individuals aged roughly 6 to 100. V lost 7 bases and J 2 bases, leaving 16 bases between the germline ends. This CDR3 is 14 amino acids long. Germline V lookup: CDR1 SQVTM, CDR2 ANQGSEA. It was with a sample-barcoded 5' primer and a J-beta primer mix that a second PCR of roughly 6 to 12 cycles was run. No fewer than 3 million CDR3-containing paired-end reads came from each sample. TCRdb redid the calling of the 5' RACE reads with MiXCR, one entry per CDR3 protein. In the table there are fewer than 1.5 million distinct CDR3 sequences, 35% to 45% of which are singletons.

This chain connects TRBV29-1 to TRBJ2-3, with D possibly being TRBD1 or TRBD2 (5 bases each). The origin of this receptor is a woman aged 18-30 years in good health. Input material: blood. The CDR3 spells CSAGAGPTTDTQYF. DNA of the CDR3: TGCAGCGCCGGGGCCGGCCCTACCACAGATACGCAGTATTTT.